This T cell receptor beta chain was identified during a study of blood T cell repertoires in COVID-19. Study overall: The United States, Italy and Spain were the sources of the acute and convalescent COVID-19 samples. PBMCs, B-cell-depleted T cells, or T cells provided the cDNA or gDNA that made up the material.

This CDR3 is 12 amino acids long. V was trimmed by 8 bases and J by 5 bases, leaving 10 bases between them. Source study methods: Reference gene primers were amplified, and this amplification served to estimate nucleated cell counts. The repertoire was sequenced with immunoSEQ multiplex PCR; TCRdb's copy has only in-frame clones and lacks some. For V, J and clone size, that table is used; D and trimming come from the DNA. The sample contains a few hundred thousand clones, 75% to 85% of which appear only once. V usage is TRBV12-3 or TRBV12-4 and J usage is TRBJ1-5, with D unclear. Material for sequencing was peripheral blood. This sequence originates from a human donor in a cohort sampled during active COVID-19. The CDR3 here is CASAASDQPQHF. CDR3 DNA sequence: TGTGCCAGCGCGGCGAGCGATCAGCCCCAGCATTTT.